This is a list of T cell receptor beta chains from one sample in a study of CD8 T cells in ankylosing spondylitis. One entry per CDR3 protein results from TCRdb running MiXCR on the 5' RACE reads. The data contain some 90,000 distinct CDR3 sequences, around 30% of them singletons. Sequencing input: blood, either unsorted or a sorted T cell fraction (not recorded which). The receptors stem from a male donor with ankylosing spondylitis or in good health (not recorded which). CDR3s include the opening cysteine and the closing phenylalanine or tryptophan. The D gene is left open where the match is weak. Clone size is shown for a subset of rows, as once, few, many or a class of expanded clone.

D: NA; size: NA; V: TRBV2; J: TRBJ2-1; CDR3: CASVTPQLRWPPYNEQFF; DNA: TGTGCCAGCGTTACACCCCAACTCAGGTGGCCCCCCTACAATGAGCAGTTCTTC
D: TRBD2; size: NA; V: TRBV5-1; J: TRBJ2-7; CDR3: CASSLVAGGPYEQYF; DNA: TGCGCCAGCAGCTTGGTGGCGGGAGGGCCCTACGAGCAGTACTTC
D: NA; size: NA; V: TRBV7-2; J: TRBJ2-3; CDR3: CASSSWQPGTDTQYF; DNA: TGTGCCAGCAGCTCTTGGCAGCCAGGCACAGATACGCAGTATTTT
D: TRBD2; size: many; V: TRBV5-1; J: TRBJ2-1; CDR3: CASSPGLAGDYNEQFF; DNA: TGCGCCAGCAGCCCGGGACTAGCGGGGGACTACAATGAGCAGTTCTTC
D: NA; size: NA; V: TRBV20-1; J: TRBJ2-3; CDR3: CSAGLAGRTDTQYF; DNA: TGCAGTGCTGGGCTAGCTGGTCGAACAGATACGCAGTATTTT
D: NA; size: few; V: TRBV5-1; J: TRBJ1-5; CDR3: CASSMGGDWQPQHF; DNA: TGCGCCAGCAGCATGGGGGGGGATTGGCAGCCCCAGCATTTT
D: NA; size: many; V: TRBV20-1; J: TRBJ1-4; CDR3: CSCDLGEKLFF; DNA: TGCAGTTGCGACTTGGGTGAAAAACTGTTTTTT
D: TRBD1; size: NA; V: TRBV18; J: TRBJ2-7; CDR3: CASSPLAPGQGARNEQYF; DNA: TGTGCCAGCTCACCACTTGCCCCGGGGCAGGGGGCTAGGAACGAGCAGTACTTC
D: TRBD1; size: NA; V: TRBV20-1; J: TRBJ2-2; CDR3: CSARVLTGTGELFF; DNA: TGCAGTGCTAGAGTACTGACAGGGACCGGGGAGCTGTTTTTT
D: NA; size: NA; V: TRBV6-6; J: TRBJ2-2; CDR3: CASSPEPGELFF; DNA: TGTGCCAGCAGCCCAGAGCCCGGGGAGCTGTTTTTT
D: NA; size: few; V: TRBV3-1; J: TRBJ2-3; CDR3: CASSRQQPTDTQYF; DNA: TGTGCCAGCAGCCGACAACAGCCCACAGATACGCAGTATTTT
D: NA; size: few; V: TRBV5-1; J: TRBJ2-5; CDR3: CASSLDPVPRETQYF; DNA: TGCGCCAGCAGCTTGGATCCGGTTCCTAGGGAGACCCAGTACTTC
D: TRBD2; size: few; V: TRBV20-1; J: TRBJ2-2; CDR3: CSARDLAGANTGELFF; DNA: TGCAGTGCTAGGGACCTAGCGGGGGCGAACACCGGGGAGCTGTTTTTT
D: NA; size: NA; V: TRBV5-6; J: TRBJ2-3; CDR3: CASSLGPGDTQYF; DNA: TGTGCCAGCAGCTTGGGGCCAGGGGATACGCAGTATTTT
D: NA; size: NA; V: TRBV5-1; J: TRBJ1-2; CDR3: CASSLGNYGYTF; DNA: TGCGCCAGCAGCTTGGGAAACTATGGCTACACCTTC
D: NA; size: NA; V: TRBV10-3; J: TRBJ2-1; CDR3: CAISESGNEQFF; DNA: TGTGCCATCAGTGAGTCGGGGAATGAGCAGTTCTTC
D: TRBD1; size: NA; V: TRBV20-1; J: TRBJ1-4; CDR3: CSSRIGGRATNEKLFF; DNA: TGCAGTTCCCGCATAGGGGGCAGGGCAACTAATGAAAAACTGTTTTTT
D: TRBD1; size: many; V: TRBV5-5; J: TRBJ2-1; CDR3: CASSFEGTGHNEQFF; DNA: TGTGCCAGCAGCTTTGAGGGGACAGGGCACAATGAGCAGTTCTTC
D: NA; size: NA; V: TRBV7-2; J: TRBJ1-1; CDR3: CASSSNRVGNTEAFF; DNA: TGTGCCAGCAGCTCCAACAGGGTCGGGAACACTGAAGCTTTCTTT
D: NA; size: NA; V: TRBV6-2/TRBV6-3; J: TRBJ2-2; CDR3: CASTLFPGPSDSGELFF; DNA: TGTGCCAGCACATTATTCCCGGGGCCTAGCGACTCCGGGGAGCTGTTTTTT
D: NA; size: NA; V: TRBV6-5; J: TRBJ1-2; CDR3: CASSYHSGEANYGYTF; DNA: TGTGCCAGCAGTTACCACTCAGGAGAAGCTAACTATGGCTACACCTTC
D: NA; size: few; V: TRBV4-2; J: TRBJ2-5; CDR3: CASSARDGGLETQYF; DNA: TGTGCCAGCAGCGCCAGGGACGGGGGTTTAGAGACCCAGTACTTC
D: NA; size: NA; V: TRBV7-9; J: TRBJ1-5; CDR3: CASSLGRGRNQPQHF; DNA: TGTGCCAGCAGCTTAGGACGGGGCCGTAATCAGCCCCAGCATTTT
D: TRBD2; size: few; V: TRBV20-1; J: TRBJ2-3; CDR3: CSAYTSGSTDTQYF; DNA: TGCAGTGCTTATACTAGCGGCAGCACAGATACGCAGTATTTT
D: NA; size: few; V: TRBV7-8; J: TRBJ2-5; CDR3: CASSLSSVEETQYF; DNA: TGTGCCAGCAGCTTAAGCAGCGTAGAAGAGACCCAGTACTTC
D: NA; size: few; V: TRBV20-1; J: TRBJ2-2; CDR3: CSASGVTGELFF; DNA: TGCAGTGCTAGTGGTGTGACCGGGGAGCTGTTTTTT
D: TRBD1; size: many; V: TRBV20-1; J: TRBJ1-5; CDR3: CSAEGQYNQPQHF; DNA: TGCAGTGCCGAGGGACAGTACAATCAGCCCCAGCATTTT
D: TRBD1; size: NA; V: TRBV4-2; J: TRBJ2-3; CDR3: CASSHGQGVGSTDTQYF; DNA: TGTGCCAGCAGCCACGGACAGGGGGTAGGGAGCACAGATACGCAGTATTTT
D: TRBD1; size: few; V: TRBV7-3; J: TRBJ1-2; CDR3: CASSLSRDSMNYGYTF; DNA: TGTGCCAGCAGCTTATCACGGGACAGCATGAACTATGGCTACACCTTC
D: NA; size: NA; V: TRBV5-1; J: TRBJ1-1; CDR3: CASSRDGQMNTEAFF; DNA: TGCGCCAGCAGCCGGGACGGGCAAATGAACACTGAAGCTTTCTTT
D: TRBD2; size: few; V: TRBV6-1; J: TRBJ2-2; CDR3: CASRERGLNTGELFF; DNA: TGTGCCAGCAGGGAGCGGGGCCTGAACACCGGGGAGCTGTTTTTT
D: TRBD2; size: NA; V: TRBV7-6; J: TRBJ2-3; CDR3: CASSTTGTRADTQYF; DNA: TGTGCCAGCAGCACAACCGGGACTAGAGCAGATACGCAGTATTTT
D: NA; size: NA; V: TRBV5-1; J: TRBJ1-4; CDR3: CASSSPGQGEKLFF; DNA: TGCGCCAGCAGCTCCCCGGGACAAGGCGAAAAACTGTTTTTT
D: TRBD1; size: few; V: TRBV7-8; J: TRBJ2-3; CDR3: CASSLALIQGFGTDTQYF; DNA: TGTGCCAGCAGCTTGGCACTAATACAGGGGTTTGGGACAGATACGCAGTATTTT
D: NA; size: many; V: TRBV29-1; J: TRBJ1-3; CDR3: CSGGMDENTIYF; DNA: TGCAGCGGGGGGATGGACGAAAACACCATATATTTT
D: NA; size: NA; V: TRBV5-1; J: TRBJ2-1; CDR3: CASSPRRQISSYNEQFF; DNA: TGCGCCAGCAGCCCGAGGCGCCAGATCAGCTCCTACAATGAGCAGTTCTTC
D: TRBD1; size: NA; V: TRBV20-1; J: TRBJ1-2; CDR3: CSAMDRTRNYGYTF; DNA: TGCAGTGCTATGGACAGGACAAGGAACTATGGCTACACCTTC
D: NA; size: NA; V: TRBV7-9; J: TRBJ1-2; CDR3: CASSLEPPIVYGYTF; DNA: TGTGCCAGCAGCTTAGAACCTCCGATTGTTTATGGCTACACCTTC
D: NA; size: NA; V: TRBV29-1; J: TRBJ2-2; CDR3: CSVAPYGRNTGELFF; DNA: TGCAGCGTTGCCCCGTACGGGAGGAACACCGGGGAGCTGTTTTTT
D: NA; size: NA; V: TRBV12-3/TRBV12-4; J: TRBJ2-7; CDR3: CASSFWGSSYEQYF; DNA: TGTGCCAGCAGTTTCTGGGGTTCCTCCTACGAGCAGTACTTC
D: TRBD1; size: NA; V: TRBV18; J: TRBJ1-4; CDR3: CASSPTGEEKLFF; DNA: TGTGCCAGCTCACCGACAGGGGAGGAAAAACTGTTTTTT
D: TRBD1; size: few; V: TRBV7-6; J: TRBJ2-3; CDR3: CASSTPGGQGTDTQYF; DNA: TGTGCCAGCAGCACCCCCGGGGGACAGGGCACAGATACGCAGTATTTT
D: NA; size: NA; V: TRBV7-3; J: TRBJ2-3; CDR3: CASSLLGGRDTQYF; DNA: TGTGCCAGCAGCTTATTAGGAGGTCGGGATACGCAGTATTTT
D: NA; size: NA; V: TRBV20-1; J: TRBJ2-1; CDR3: CSARERGRYNEQFF; DNA: TGCAGTGCTAGAGAAAGGGGCCGGTACAATGAGCAGTTCTTC
D: TRBD2; size: NA; V: TRBV7-8; J: TRBJ2-7; CDR3: CASSLGPRRTSEKDEQYF; DNA: TGTGCCAGCAGCTTAGGCCCCAGAAGGACTAGCGAAAAGGACGAGCAGTACTTC
D: NA; size: NA; V: TRBV18; J: TRBJ2-5; CDR3: CASSPTLQETQYF; DNA: TGTGCCAGCTCCCCCACCTTACAAGAGACCCAGTACTTC